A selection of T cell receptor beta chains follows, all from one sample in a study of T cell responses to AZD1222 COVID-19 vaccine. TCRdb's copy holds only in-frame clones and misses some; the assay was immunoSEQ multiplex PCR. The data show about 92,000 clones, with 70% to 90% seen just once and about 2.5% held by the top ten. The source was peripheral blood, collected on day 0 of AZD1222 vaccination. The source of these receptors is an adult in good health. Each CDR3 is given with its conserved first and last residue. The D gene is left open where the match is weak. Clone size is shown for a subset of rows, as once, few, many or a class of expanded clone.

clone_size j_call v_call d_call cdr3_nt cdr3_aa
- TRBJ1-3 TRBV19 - TGTGCCAGTAGTTCGCCGGGAGGGGCGGGAATCTCTGGAAACACCATATATTTT CASSSPGGAGISGNTIYF
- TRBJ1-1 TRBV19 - TGTGCCAGTAGTACTCCGACAGGAAGTACTGAAGCTTTCTTT CASSTPTGSTEAFF
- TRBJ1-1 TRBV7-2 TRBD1 TGTGCCAGCAGCAAACAGGGGATGACTGAAGCTTTCTTT CASSKQGMTEAFF
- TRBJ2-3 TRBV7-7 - TGTGCCAGCGCCGATCGGGGCGGGGATACGCAGTATTTT CASADRGGDTQYF
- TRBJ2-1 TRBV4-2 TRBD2 TGTGCCAGCAGCCAAGAGGGACTAGCGGGAGAGTACAATGAGCAGTTCTTC CASSQEGLAGEYNEQFF
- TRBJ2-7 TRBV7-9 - TGTGCCAGCAGCTTTGAGGTTAGCGGCGTCTCCTACGAGCAGTACTTC CASSFEVSGVSYEQYF
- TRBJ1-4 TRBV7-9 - TGTGCCAGCAGCTTACTAGGGGCATCAACTAATGAAAAACTGTTTTTT CASSLLGASTNEKLFF
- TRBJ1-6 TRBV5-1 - TGCGCCAGCTCCCCTACTGGGGGATCCGAATATAATTCACCCCTCCACTTT CASSPTGGSEYNSPLHF
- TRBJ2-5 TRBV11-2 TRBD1 TGTGCCAGCAGCTTAGTTTACAGGGGAGAAGAGACCCAGTACTTC CASSLVYRGEETQYF
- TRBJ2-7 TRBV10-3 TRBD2 TGTGCCATCAGTGAGCGAGCGGGAACTCCCGAGCAGTACTTC CAISERAGTPEQYF
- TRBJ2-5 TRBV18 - TGTGCCAGCTCACCCTTGACAGGAGCCCTGGAGACCCAGTACTTC CASSPLTGALETQYF
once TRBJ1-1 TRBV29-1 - TGCAGCGGCGAAACAGGGGAAGCTTTCTTT CSGETGEAFF
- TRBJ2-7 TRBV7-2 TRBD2 TGTGCCAGCAGCTTAGTGGCTAGCGGGAGCTCCTACGAGCAGTACTTC CASSLVASGSSYEQYF
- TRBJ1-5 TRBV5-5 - TGTGCCAGCAGCCGGACCGACGGACGCAATCAGCCCCAGCATTTT CASSRTDGRNQPQHF
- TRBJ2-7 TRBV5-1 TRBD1 TGCGCCAGCATCGATGGACAGGGACACCTCTACGAGCAGTACTTC CASIDGQGHLYEQYF
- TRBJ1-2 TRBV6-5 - TGTGCCAGTACAGCAAACTTAGCTAACTATGGCTACACCTTC CASTANLANYGYTF
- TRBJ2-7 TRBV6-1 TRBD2 TGTGCCAGCAGTGAAGCGCCGACTAGCGGGAGGGCCACACAGTACTTC CASSEAPTSGRATQYF
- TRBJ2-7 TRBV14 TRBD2 TGTGCCAGCAGCCCCCAGACTAGCGGGAGATTCAACGAGCAGTACTTC CASSPQTSGRFNEQYF
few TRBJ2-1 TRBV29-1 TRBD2 TGCAGCGTTGGCGCTAGCGGGGGTCCTTACAATGAGCAGTTCTTC CSVGASGGPYNEQFF
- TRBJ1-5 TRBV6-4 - TGTGCCAGCAGTGACTCGAGTCACTGGAGGGCTGAGGGCAATCAGCCCCAGCATTTT CASSDSSHWRAEGNQPQHF
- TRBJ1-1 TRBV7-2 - TGTGCTTCTCGTCGAGGGAGTGAAGCTTTCTTT CASRRGSEAFF
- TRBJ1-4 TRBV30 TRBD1 TGTGCCTGGAGTGACCCCCTTACCAGACAGGGACCCAGAGGAAAACTGTTTTTT CAWSDPLTRQGPRGKLFF
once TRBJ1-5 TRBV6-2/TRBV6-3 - TGTGCCAGCAGTTCAGAGACTAATAGCAATCAGCCCCAGCATTTT CASSSETNSNQPQHF
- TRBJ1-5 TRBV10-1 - TGCGCCAGCAGTGAGTCTAGGGGCCAGCCCCAGCATTTT CASSESRGQPQHF
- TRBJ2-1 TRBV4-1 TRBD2 TGCGCCAGCAGCCGCAATCCTAGCGGGAGCCGTTTAAGCTCCTACAATGAGCAGTTCTTC CASSRNPSGSRLSSYNEQFF
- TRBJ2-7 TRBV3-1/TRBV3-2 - TGTGCCAGCAGCCATCACGGACTTGCGGACTACGAGCAGTACTTC CASSHHGLADYEQYF
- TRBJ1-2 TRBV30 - TGTGCCTGGAGTCTTCAGGGTACCTATGGCTACACCTTC CAWSLQGTYGYTF
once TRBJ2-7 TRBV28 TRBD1 TGTGCCAGCAGTTTAGCATCCTTCCGGGACAGGGCCGAGCAGTACTTC CASSLASFRDRAEQYF
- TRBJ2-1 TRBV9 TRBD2 TGTGCCAGCAGCGGGAACACCGGACTAGCGGTAGACAATGAGCAGTTCTTC CASSGNTGLAVDNEQFF
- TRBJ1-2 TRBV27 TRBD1 TGTGCCAGCAGTTTAGGGACAGGGTTTGCGAACTATGGCTACACCTTC CASSLGTGFANYGYTF
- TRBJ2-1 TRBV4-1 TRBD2 TGCGCCAGCAGCCAAGGTGGGGGACTAGCGGGAGGGAGCTCCTACAATGAGCAGTTCTTC CASSQGGGLAGGSSYNEQFF
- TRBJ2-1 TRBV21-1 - TGTGCCAGCAGCAAAGATCGGAGGGACTCCTACAATGAGCAGTTCTTC CASSKDRRDSYNEQFF
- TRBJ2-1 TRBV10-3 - TGTGCCATCAGTGCCTACCACAATGAGCAGTTCTTC CAISAYHNEQFF
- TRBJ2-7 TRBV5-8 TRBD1 TGTGCCAGCAGCTTGAGGGGCACAGGGGTCGAGCAGTACTTC CASSLRGTGVEQYF
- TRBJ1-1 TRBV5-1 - TGCGCCAGCAGCTTGGAGGTGGGACAAGCTTTCTTT CASSLEVGQAFF